This T cell receptor beta chain was recovered during a study of blood T cell repertoires in COVID-19 (TCRdb year 2020). About the investigation overall: Samples covering the acute and convalescent phases of COVID-19 were provided by collaborators in the United States, Italy and Spain. The material from the prospective study consisted of cDNA or gDNA derived from T cells, B-cell-depleted T cells, or PBMCs. Subjects who had been exposed to COVID-19, were actively infected with it, or had recovered from it provided the deeply sampled blood TCRbeta repertoires that made up the dataset. A freely available public database, intended as a resource for researchers studying the immune response to SARS-CoV-2, is where the repertoires were released. The samples were drawn from the first 160 participants of the ongoing ImmuneRACE study and from some 1,300 subjects provided by 6 global collaborators. Nearly every sample came with metadata listing a de-identified subject ID, COVID-19 status, age in years and sex. Where available, HLA class I and class II types were obtained from metadata supplied by the sample provider rather than from assay-based typing.

Paper-wide results and their limitations: The amount of clinical and demographic metadata varied by source and participant and was provided uncurated.

On this clone: Its specific antigen is unknown. Base-call qualities are not available, and no considerably larger clone is one nucleotide away.

The CDR3 holds 14 amino acids from the cysteine to the phenylalanine. Only the CDR3 part of the read is kept: 42 bases, read in frame from the first base. Sequences MNHEY (CDR1) and SMNVEV (CDR2) are obtained from the germline V gene (reference sequence). Trimming accounts for 5 bases at V and 5 bases at J, while the number of junction bases matched to no gene is 7. TCRbeta CDR3 regions were amplified from genomic DNA by means of the immunoSEQ Assay, a bias-controlled multiplex PCR. The original pipeline was this. The number of nucleated cells in each sample was estimated by amplification of reference gene primers within the assay. To quantify the absolute abundance of each unique TCRbeta CDR3 rearrangement, sequence reads were collapsed and filtered. Productive Simpson clonality was computed per sample as the square root of Simpson's diversity index over productive rearrangements. In its TCRdb copy, this immuneACCESS table keeps in-frame sequences only and misses some clones. Where compared with another copy, unresolved V genes explain less than half of these, and the others have no known cause. The DNA gave D and trimming, while V, J and clone size come from that table. The sample table contains around 50,000 clones; only one count was recorded for about nine tenths of them. The top ten constitute 5% to 5.5% of the sample.

Collaborating institutions collected whole blood in K2EDTA tubes following their own protocols. Collaborator samples were shipped for TCRbeta analysis as frozen whole blood, isolated PBMCs, or DNA extracted from either sample type. The chain is assembled from TRBV27 and TRBJ1-1; 8 bases in between match TRBD1. The clonotype originates from a man between 65 and 85 years old with acute or convalescent COVID-19. The sample consisted of peripheral blood. This receptor has the CDR3 CASSPMTGVTEAFF. DNA sequence: TGTGCCAGCAGTCCGATGACAGGGGTTACTGAAGCTTTCTTT.